In this sample, the clone carrying this TCR beta chain turned up many times. The antigen remains undetermined. This sample stems from a study of regulatory T cells in long-lasting Graves disease. Across the study: Antithyroid drug exposure in newly diagnosed Graves' patients had lasted under 3 months. Study results and limitations: Persistent patients shared more public clonotypes (roughly 2,800) than new patients (approximately 970).

Sequencing libraries for TCR beta were prepared with iRepertoire HTBI primers and Arm-PCR of CDR3 regions. TCRdb reprocessed the multiplex PCR reads via MiXCR and lists one record per CDR3 protein. The sample holds fewer than 550,000 distinct CDR3 sequences, around 15% seen once. Time point here: newly diagnosed GD, antithyroid drugs for less than 3 months. With RNA extracted from PBMCs as input, the TCR library was made. Looked up from germline, CDR1 is DFQATT and CDR2 is SNEGSKA (reference sequence). This CDR3 spans 13 amino acids. Trimming pared 7 bases from V and 0 bases from J, leaving 12 bases between. These data are also associated with another study on T cells in Graves' hyperthyroidism and ophthalmopathy.

Sample: peripheral blood mononuclear cells (PBMCs), taken at new diagnosis, from a patient treated with antithyroid drugs. This TCR was sampled from a young woman with Graves disease. V is TRBV20-1 and J is TRBJ2-5; D may match TRBD1 or TRBD2 (5 bases each). This CDR3 reads CSGDGHNQETQYF. The CDR3 region has the DNA TGCAGTGGGGACGGACACAACCAAGAGACCCAGTACTTC.